The 12 T cell receptor beta chains below were found in one sample sequenced in a study of OX40 agonist ivuxolimab in advanced cancers. Only in-frame clones appear in the TCRdb table, and some are missing; sequencing was by immunoSEQ multiplex PCR. The sample yields under 95,000 clones, more than 75% seen once. Sequencing was performed on CD4+ or CD8+ T cells sorted from blood, taken in a trial of the OX40 agonist ivuxolimab. These receptors were taken from an adult with an advanced solid tumor such as melanoma, head and neck, liver or kidney cancer.

This chain connects TRBV4-2 to TRBJ2-2, with TRBD1 matching over 8 bases. V lost 8 bases to trimming and J lost 4 bases; unmatched junction nucleotides: 6. This CDR3 has 14 residues. Looked up from germline, CDR1 is LGHNA and CDR2 is YNFKEQ. In DNA form, the CDR3 reads TGTGCCAGCCGAAGGGACAGGAGCACCGGGGAGCTGTTTTTT. This encodes CASRRDRSTGELFF.

The genes are TRBV11-2 and TRBJ1-6; no clear D. The V end was cut by 8 bases, the J end by 9 bases, with 11 bases between. CDR1 is SGHAT, CDR2 FQNNGV, per germline. The CDR3 runs 12 residues. Here the CDR3 reads CASRAGISPLHF. The CDR3 DNA follows: TGTGCCAGCCGAGCGGGGATTTCACCCCTCCACTTT.

The chain is built from TRBV28 and TRBJ1-5, with 8 positions matching TRBD1. This CDR3 spans 13 amino acids. In germline, CDR1 is MDHEN, CDR2 SYDVKM. J gave up 6 bases and V 6 bases, and 4 bases lay outside the gene matches. The CDR3 sequence: CASRPDRGQPQHF. For the CDR3, the DNA is TGTGCCAGCAGACCTGACAGGGGTCAGCCCCAGCATTTT.

The V call is TRBV7-3, the J call TRBJ1-6; unclear D gene. Trimming shortened V by 2 bases and J by 7 bases, and 6 bases separated the two germline ends. The CDR3 is 13 amino acids. CDR1 is SGHTA and CDR2 is FQGTGA in the germline V gene. The CDR3 loop reads CASSLGENSPLHF. The CDR3 coding sequence is TGTGCCAGCAGCTTAGGGGAAAATTCACCCCTCCACTTT.

The rearrangement joins TRBV15 to TRBJ1-4; D perhaps matches TRBD1 (5 bases). The CDR3 consists of 16 residues. Germline-derived CDR1 and CDR2 are LNHNV and YYDKDF (reference sequence). Trimming pared 4 bases from V and 4 bases from J, leaving 16 bases between. The DNA for the CDR3 is TGTGCCACCAGCATAACCCTGACAGCCATTAATGAAAAACTGTTTTTT. Protein product: CATSITLTAINEKLFF. Full variable domain (rest looked up from reference TRBV15 and TRBJ1-4): DAMVIQNPRYQVTQFGKPVTLSCSQTLNHNVMYWYQQKSSQAPKLLFHYYDKDFNNEADTPDNFQSRRPNTSFCFLDIRSPGLGDTAMYLCATSITLTAINEKLFFGSGTQLSVL.

The chain uses TRBV27 and TRBJ1-1; 12 bases are shared with TRBD1. The CDR3 runs to 20 residues. Trimming at V came to 6 bases and at J to 0 bases, leaving 17 bases not matched to a gene. Germline CDR1 is MNHEY and CDR2 is SMNVEV (reference sequence). CDR3 coding DNA: TGTGCCAGCAGGATAGGGGACAGGGGGCGAGTTTACGGAATGAACACTGAAGCTTTCTTT. It translates to CASRIGDRGRVYGMNTEAFF.

V is TRBV11-3 and J is TRBJ2-1; the D is unclear. The CDR3 extends over 13 amino acids. Germline V gene sequence: CDR1 SGHNT, CDR2 YENEEA. The V end lost 3 bases, the J end lost 4 bases, and 7 bases lay between the germline ends. The CDR3 is CASSLNIYNEQFF. As DNA, the CDR3 is TGTGCCAGCAGCTTGAACATTTACAATGAGCAGTTCTTC.

This sequence joins TRBV2 and TRBJ2-3; weak D call: TRBD2 (6 bases). This CDR3 spans 15 amino acids. Germline values: CDR1 SNHLY, CDR2 FYNNEI. V lost 6 bases and J lost 0, with 13 bases in between. The CDR3 sequence is CASSAGPLSTDTQYF. The CDR3 bases are TGTGCCAGCAGCGCGGGGCCCCTCAGCACAGATACGCAGTATTTT.

CDR3 in DNA: TGCGCCAGCCACCCGGGGCAGAACACCGGGGAGCTGTTTTTT. Translating gives CASHPGQNTGELFF. The rearrangement uses TRBV5-1 and TRBJ2-2; possibly TRBD1 or TRBD2 for D (5 bases each). Germline values: CDR1 SGHRS, CDR2 YFSETQ. The CDR3 length is 14 residues. The V and J ends lost 7 bases and 1 base respectively, with 11 bases between them.

The chain uses TRBV6-1 and TRBJ2-5; D is undetermined. The CDR3 has 12 residues. V was pared by 1 base and J by 5 bases, with 5 bases between. In germline, CDR1 is MNHNS, CDR2 SASEGT. In DNA form, the CDR3 reads TGTGCCAGCAGTGAAGGAAGGGAGACCCAGTACTTC. It is translated as CASSEGRETQYF.

This clone has a count of ten or more. The chain carries TRBV2 and TRBJ1-2, with a weak D call TRBD1 (5 bases). Trimming took off 9 bases at V and 9 bases at J, with 14 bases between the two ends. CDR3 length equals 11 residues. Germline CDR1 is SNHLY and CDR2 is FYNNEI. CDR3 nucleotides: TGTGCCAGTCGGGGGGAACGTAGCTACACCTTC. Residues: CASRGERSYTF.

The count of this clone is one. The chain combines TRBV18 with TRBJ1-1; D uncertain. The CDR3 contains 13 residues. The germline gives CDR1 KGHSH, CDR2 LQKENI. Trimming took 2 bases from V and 1 from J, leaving 5 bases between them. The CDR3 here is CASSPIGNTEAFF. The CDR3 DNA is TGTGCCAGCTCACCAATAGGGAACACTGAAGCTTTCTTT.